This T cell receptor (beta chain) was captured in a study of CD4 T cell repertoires in COVID-19. With respect to this clone: The antigen is undetermined.

The data were produced by immunoSEQ multiplex PCR, yet TCRdb's version contains in-frame clones alone and is incomplete. The table lists thousands of clones, 80% to 85% of them singletons, with roughly 2.2% in the top ten. The memory T cells were sequenced right after ex vivo isolation, without culture. Study observations and caveats: Suggested intraclonal diversification: top SARS-CoV-2-reactive clonotypes appeared in two or three memory subsets.

The CDR3 covers 13 residues. The germline V gene has CDR1 MNHEY and CDR2 SVGAGI. V was pared by 5 bases and J by 4 bases, with 11 bases between. The starting material was effector memory CD4+ T cells from blood, obtained before the COVID-19 pandemic. The source of this sequence is a human donor who had COVID-19. The J gene is TRBJ1-1, the V gene TRBV6-5, with D hard to call. The CDR3 sequence: CASSDRHTTEAFF. The CDR3 coding sequence is TGTGCCAGCAGTGACCGACATACCACTGAAGCTTTCTTT.